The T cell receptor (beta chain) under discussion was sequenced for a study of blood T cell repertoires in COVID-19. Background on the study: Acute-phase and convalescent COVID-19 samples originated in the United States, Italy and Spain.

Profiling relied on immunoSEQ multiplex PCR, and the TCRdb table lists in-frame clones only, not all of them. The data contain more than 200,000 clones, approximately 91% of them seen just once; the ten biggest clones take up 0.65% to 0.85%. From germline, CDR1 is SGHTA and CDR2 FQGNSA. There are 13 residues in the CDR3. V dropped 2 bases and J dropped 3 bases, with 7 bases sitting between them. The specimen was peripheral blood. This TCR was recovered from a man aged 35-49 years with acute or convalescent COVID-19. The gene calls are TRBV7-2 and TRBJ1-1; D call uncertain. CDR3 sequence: CASSLNGDTEAFF. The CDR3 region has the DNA TGTGCCAGCAGCTTAAACGGTGACACTGAAGCTTTCTTT.